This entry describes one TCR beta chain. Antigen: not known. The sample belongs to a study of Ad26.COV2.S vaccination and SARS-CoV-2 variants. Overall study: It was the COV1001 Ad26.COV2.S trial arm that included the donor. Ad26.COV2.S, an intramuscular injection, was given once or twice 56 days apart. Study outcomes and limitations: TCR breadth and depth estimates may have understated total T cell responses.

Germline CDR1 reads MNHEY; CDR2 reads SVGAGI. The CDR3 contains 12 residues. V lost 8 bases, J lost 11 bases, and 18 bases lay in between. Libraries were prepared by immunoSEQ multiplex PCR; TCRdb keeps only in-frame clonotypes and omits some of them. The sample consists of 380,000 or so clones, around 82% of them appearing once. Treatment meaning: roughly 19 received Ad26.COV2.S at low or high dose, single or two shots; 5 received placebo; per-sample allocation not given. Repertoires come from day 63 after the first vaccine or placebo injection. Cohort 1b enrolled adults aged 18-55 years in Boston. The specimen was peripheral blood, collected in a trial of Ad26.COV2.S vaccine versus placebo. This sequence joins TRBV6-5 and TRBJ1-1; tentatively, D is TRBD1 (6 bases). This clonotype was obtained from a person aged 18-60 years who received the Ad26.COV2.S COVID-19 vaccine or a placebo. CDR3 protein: CASGNSGVQAFF. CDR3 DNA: TGTGCCAGCGGGAATTCAGGGGTCCAGGCTTTCTTT.